One and the same sample provided the 31 T cell receptor beta chains below, sequenced in a study of cytomegalovirus exposure and HLA in healthy donors (dated by TCRdb to about 2017). The library was generated by the immunoSEQ multiplex PCR assay. The multiplex PCR relied on a mix of 60 forward primers for TCR Vbeta segments and 13 reverse primers for TCR Jbeta segments. In TCRdb, the immuneACCESS table is reduced to in-frame sequences with V and J assigned. These tables do not hold every clone; where another copy was compared, an unresolved V gene accounts for under half, and the others remain unexplained. This sample comprises some 180,000 clones, 75% of them detected only once. The ten largest clones take up 2.9% of the sample. The sequencing input was PBMCs. The receptors shown here come from a male donor in good health and CMV-seronegative.

This clone was seen just once. The same CDR3 also results from other DNA sequences found in this sample. The chain couples TRBV6-5 to TRBJ1-3; D unclear. The germline CDR1 and CDR2 sequences are MNHEY and SVGAGI. Trimming removed 0 bases from V and 0 bases from J, with 9 bases in between. The CDR3 runs 16 residues. As DNA, the CDR3 is TGTGCCAGCAGTTACTCGGGTGGGAGCTCTGGAAACACCATATATTTT. Translated: CASSYSGGSSGNTIYF.

This chain connects TRBV6-1 to TRBJ2-7, with 8 bases identical to TRBD2. Germline V lookup: CDR1 MNHNS, CDR2 SASEGT. The J segment lost 3 bases and the V segment lost 2 bases, leaving 9 bases of the junction unmatched. CDR3 length: 16 residues. DNA for the CDR3: TGTGCCAGCAGTGAATGGGGACTAGGACCCAACTACGAGCAGTACTTC. This translates into CASSEWGLGPNYEQYF.

The rearrangement uses TRBV11-2 and TRBJ2-1, with 10 bases aligning to TRBD2. The V gene's germline CDR1 is SGHAT and CDR2 FQNNGV. Trimming removed 5 bases from V and 8 bases from J; junction bases left unmatched: 12. CDR3 length: 16 residues. The DNA of the CDR3 is TGTGCCAGCAGCCGTCTACCGGGACTAGCGTTCCATGAGCAGTTCTTC. It is translated as CASSRLPGLAFHEQFF.

The CDR3 nucleotides are TGTGCCAGCAGTTCTCCCGACAGGGCGGAGACCCAGTACTTC. This encodes CASSSPDRAETQYF. The chain links TRBV28 to TRBJ2-5; 7 positions agree with TRBD1. CDR1 is MDHEN and CDR2 is SYDVKM in the germline V gene. V shed 4 bases, J shed 5 bases, and the junction held 7 bases outside the gene matches. The CDR3 contains 14 residues. Full variable domain (rest looked up from reference TRBV28 and TRBJ2-5): DVKVTQSSRYLVKRTGEKVFLECVQDMDHENMFWYRQDPGLGLRLIYFSYDVKMKEKGDIPEGYSVSREKKERFSLILESASTNQTSMYLCASSSPDRAETQYFGPGTRLLVL.

The chain combines TRBV5-1 with TRBJ1-1; D is unclear. Germline V lookup: CDR1 SGHRS, CDR2 YFSETQ. Between the trimmed V and J ends, which lost 1 base and 0 bases, there was a span of 10 bases. CDR3 length: 15 amino acids. The CDR3 sequence: CASSLIPGMNTEAFF. The CDR3, as DNA: TGCGCCAGCAGCTTGATTCCGGGGATGAACACTGAAGCTTTCTTT. Full variable domain (rest looked up from reference TRBV5-1 and TRBJ1-1): KAGVTQTPRYLIKTRGQQVTLSCSPISGHRSVSWYQQTPGQGLQFLFEYFSETQRNKGNFPGRFSGRQFSNSRSEMNVSTLELGDSALYLCASSLIPGMNTEAFFGQGTRLTVV.

The chain recombines TRBV18 with TRBJ1-5; 10 bases line up with TRBD1. The trim removed 5 bases at V and 1 base at J, leaving 5 bases unmatched. From germline, CDR1 is KGHSH and CDR2 LQKENI. The CDR3 covers 16 residues. CDR3 region: CASSSGQGISNQPQHF. Written as DNA, the CDR3 is TGTGCCAGCTCATCGGGACAGGGGATCAGCAATCAGCCCCAGCATTTT.

V gene TRBV7-9 combines with J gene TRBJ2-7; D is undetermined. Trimming left V 5 bases short and J 7 bases short, with 12 bases between. The V gene's germline CDR1 is SEHNR and CDR2 FQNEAQ (reference sequence). CDR3 length: 12 amino acids. The CDR3 region has the DNA TGTGCCAGCAGCCTCAAATTCGGGGAGCAGTACTTC. Protein: CASSLKFGEQYF.

V gene TRBV13 combines with J gene TRBJ1-2; TRBD1 might be the D (6 bases). Germline CDR1 is PRHDT and CDR2 is FYEKMQ (reference sequence). The CDR3 loop spans 15 amino acids. V was clipped by 4 bases and J by 0 bases, with 12 bases between them. The CDR3 spells CASSSTGSANYGYTF. The CDR3 DNA reads as TGTGCCAGCAGCTCTACAGGGTCAGCTAACTATGGCTACACCTTC.

The chain combines TRBV5-1 with TRBJ2-3; 8 nucleotides line up with TRBD2. Germline CDR1 and CDR2: SGHRS and YFSETQ. With 6 bases clipped from V and 4 bases from J, the junction kept 7 bases outside the gene matches. The CDR3 sequence is 14 residues long. CDR3 amino acids: CASTPGGGSDTQYF. CDR3 nucleotides: TGCGCCAGCACCCCCGGGGGGGGGTCAGATACGCAGTATTTT.

V usage is TRBV6-6 and J usage is TRBJ1-5; a possible D gene is TRBD1 (6 bases). Trimming took off 6 bases at V and 4 bases at J, with 13 bases between the two ends. CDR1 MNHNY and CDR2 SVGAGI come from the germline V gene (reference sequence). This CDR3 is 14 amino acids long. In nucleotides, the CDR3 is TGTGCCAGCAGCCCACAGGGTGGGAATCAGCCCCAGCATTTT. Residues: CASSPQGGNQPQHF.

This clone came up a few times. The V gene is TRBV28, the J gene TRBJ1-5; D is undetermined. This CDR3 comprises 13 residues. V was shortened by 6 bases and J by 6 bases, with 12 bases between the two germline ends. The germline V gene encodes CDR1 MDHEN and CDR2 SYDVKM. CDR3: CASSDTRGQPQHF. The CDR3 DNA follows: TGTGCCAGCAGCGACACTCGGGGTCAGCCCCAGCATTTT.

J is TRBJ2-5 and V is TRBV2, with D unresolved. The CDR3 consists of 15 residues. Trimming took 7 bases from V and 5 from J, leaving 20 bases between them. Germline lookup yields CDR1 SNHLY and CDR2 FYNNEI. CDR3 coding DNA: TGTGCCAGCACCATATCTCGGCGGCCTATGGAGACCCAGTACTTC. This translates into CASTISRRPMETQYF.

This chain links TRBV6-6 with TRBJ2-7; D remains unclear. The CDR3 consists of 11 residues. CDR1 is MNHNY and CDR2 is SVGAGI in the germline V gene (reference sequence). Trimming took 6 bases from V and 0 from J, leaving 3 bases between them. The CDR3 DNA reads TGTGCCAGCAGGAGCTCCTACGAGCAGTACTTC. Amino acids: CASRSSYEQYF.

This clone has just a few counts. The genes are TRBV6-6 and TRBJ1-3, with D possibly matching TRBD1 (5 bases). The germline gives CDR1 MNHNY, CDR2 SVGAGI (reference sequence). Trimming pared 9 bases from V and 0 bases from J, leaving 9 bases between. The CDR3 is 13 residues long. The CDR3: CARGGISGNTIYF. The CDR3 DNA sequence: TGTGCCAGGGGGGGGATCTCTGGAAACACCATATATTTT.

The V and J genes are TRBV7-8 and TRBJ1-2, with D possibly matching TRBD1 (6 bases). The V and J ends lost 2 bases and 0 bases respectively, with 16 bases between them. Germline V gene sequence: CDR1 SGHVS, CDR2 FQNEAQ. This CDR3 region has 17 residues. The CDR3 nucleotides are TGTGCCAGCAGCTTAAAGCCAGGGGCCCCCGCTAACTATGGCTACACCTTC. Amino acids: CASSLKPGAPANYGYTF.

The V call is TRBV18, the J call TRBJ2-7; perhaps TRBD2 as D (6 bases). This CDR3 contains 14 residues. CDR1 is KGHSH and CDR2 is LQKENI in the germline V gene. The V end lost 0 bases, the J end lost 2 bases, and 8 bases lay between the germline ends. CDR3 sequence (DNA): TGTGCCAGCTCACCACCCCCGGGGGCCTACGAGCAGTACTTC. This sequence encodes CASSPPPGAYEQYF.

The chain employs TRBV6-1 and TRBJ2-3, with 11 bases aligning to TRBD1. The germline V gene has CDR1 MNHNS and CDR2 SASEGT. The junction had 4 bases not matched to a gene; V was cut back by 2 bases and J by 3 bases. The CDR3 is made up of 16 amino acids. Here the CDR3 reads CASSERTGGGTDTQYF. CDR3 DNA sequence: TGTGCCAGCAGTGAACGGACAGGGGGCGGGACAGATACGCAGTATTTT.

The CDR3 is CASSLGRKAFF. The CDR3 DNA reads TGTGCCAGCAGCTTAGGCAGGAAAGCTTTCTTT. This sequence joins TRBV7-2 and TRBJ1-1; no firm D call. The CDR3 runs 11 residues. Trimming took off 1 base at V and 9 bases at J, with 6 bases between the two ends. The germline V gene has CDR1 SGHTA and CDR2 FQGNSA.

The chain couples TRBV15 to TRBJ1-5, with D hard to call. Deletions cut 5 bases from V and 1 base from J, with 12 bases between. The CDR3 loop spans 15 amino acids. Germline-derived CDR1 and CDR2 are LNHNV and YYDKDF (reference sequence). The CDR3 DNA is TGTGCCACCAGCGCCGAGGTTTCGAGCAATCAGCCCCAGCATTTT. It yields the protein CATSAEVSSNQPQHF.

This clone turned up a few times. The V gene is TRBV18, the J gene TRBJ2-2, with 14 bases aligning to TRBD2. CDR1 and CDR2 from the germline V gene are KGHSH and LQKENI. The V and J ends lost 0 bases and 4 bases, in that order; junction bases with no gene match: 4. This CDR3 region has 18 residues. The CDR3 bases are TGTGCCAGCTCACCACCGGGACTAGCGGGAGCTGGCACCGGGGAGCTGTTTTTT. Protein product: CASSPPGLAGAGTGELFF.

V is TRBV30 and J is TRBJ2-3, with 10 positions matching TRBD2. This CDR3 comprises 15 residues. Germline CDR1 and CDR2: GTSNPN and SVGIG (reference sequence). The trim removed 6 bases at V and 4 bases at J, leaving 10 bases unmatched. For the CDR3, the DNA is TGTGCCTGCCCTGCGGCTAGCGGGGGTTCAGATACGCAGTATTTT. Its translation is CACPAASGGSDTQYF.

V is TRBV6-5 and J is TRBJ2-7, with D hard to call. Germline-derived CDR1 and CDR2 are MNHEY and SVGAGI. This CDR3 comprises 15 residues. Trimming stripped 0 bases from V and 4 bases from J, with 13 bases between. CDR3 coding DNA: TGTGCCAGCAGTTACTCGCCAAGGAGAGAGTACGAGCAGTACTTC. Encoded protein: CASSYSPRREYEQYF.

The rearrangement joins TRBV4-1 to TRBJ2-3; 7 nucleotides agree with TRBD2. Germline V gene lookup returns CDR1 MGHRA and CDR2 YSYEKL. CDR3 length: 16 residues. The V gene end was trimmed by 4 bases and the J gene end by 3 bases; junction bases not matched to a gene: 10. The chain's CDR3 is CASSPTGQRGTDTQYF. The CDR3 nucleotides are TGCGCCAGCAGCCCAACCGGCCAGCGGGGAACAGATACGCAGTATTTT.

The chain joins TRBV19 to TRBJ2-1; 7 bases map to TRBD1. Per the germline V gene, CDR1 is LNHDA and CDR2 is SQIVND (reference sequence). V lost 5 bases and J lost 8; bases outside the gene matches: 6. CDR3 length: 13 residues. CDR3 DNA: TGTGCCAGTAGTCCGACAGGGCACGATGAGCAGTTCTTC. Amino acids: CASSPTGHDEQFF.

This rearrangement joins TRBV12-5 to TRBJ1-5; D possibly corresponds to TRBD1 (5 bases). The CDR3 has 15 residues. V shed 4 bases and J shed 3 bases, with 13 bases lying between them. The germline CDR1 and CDR2 sequences are LGHNT and FRNRAP. CDR3 in amino acids: CASGSGLRYNQPQHF. The CDR3 region has the DNA TGTGCTAGTGGTTCGGGACTGAGGTACAATCAGCCCCAGCATTTT. Complete variable domain (other parts from reference TRBV12-5 and TRBJ1-5): DARVTQTPRHKVTEMGQEVTMRCQPILGHNTVFWYRQTMMQGLELLAYFRNRAPLDDSGMPKDRFSAEMPDATLATLKIQPSEPRDSAVYFCASGSGLRYNQPQHFGDGTRLSIL.

The CDR3 spells CASSSQGIGLNTIYF. In nucleotides, the CDR3 is TGTGCCAGCAGCTCACAGGGGATAGGGTTAAACACCATATATTTT. The chain combines TRBV11-2 with TRBJ1-3, with 7 bases aligning to TRBD1. V shed 4 bases and J 6 bases; nucleotides not matched to a gene: 9. CDR3 length: 15 residues. CDR1 SGHAT and CDR2 FQNNGV come from the germline V gene.

The chain recombines TRBV6-5 with TRBJ1-2; 8 bases align to TRBD1. This CDR3 spans 16 amino acids. V trimming: 2 bases; J trimming: 6 bases; junction bases outside the gene matches: 11. From germline, CDR1 is MNHEY and CDR2 SVGAGI. Here the CDR3 DNA reads TGTGCCAGCAGTTACCCATCAACTCAGGGGGCGGATGGCTACACCTTC. Translating it yields CASSYPSTQGADGYTF.

This clone showed up just a few times. The chain employs TRBV29-1 and TRBJ2-7, with 8 bases that match TRBD1. CDR3 length: 14 amino acids. The junction had 6 bases not matched to a gene; V was cut back by 3 bases and J by 2 bases. Per germline, CDR1 SQVTM and CDR2 ANQGSEA. Here the CDR3 DNA reads TGCAGCGTTGACCGGGACAGGTCTACCTACGAGCAGTACTTC. It specifies CSVDRDRSTYEQYF.

This clone has only one observation. A much larger clone lies a single base off, so this may be a read error. The J gene is TRBJ1-5, the V gene TRBV25-1; 7 bases are a match to TRBD1. Germline CDR1 reads MGHDK; CDR2 reads SYGVNS. The V segment lost 5 bases and the J segment 2 bases; nucleotides outside the gene matches: 0. This CDR3 is built from 13 residues. Here the CDR3 reads CASSTGGNQPQHF. The CDR3, as DNA: TGTGCCAGCAGTACAGGGGGCAATCAGCCCCAGCATTTT.

V and J are TRBV4-1 and TRBJ2-3, with TRBD2 identical over 8 bases. Germline V gene lookup returns CDR1 MGHRA and CDR2 YSYEKL. V shed 0 bases, J shed 1 base, and the junction held 15 bases outside the gene matches. This CDR3 has 20 residues. CDR3 in DNA: TGCGCCAGCAGCCAAGACCATATAGAGTTAGAGACTAGCGGCACAGATACGCAGTATTTT. This codes for CASSQDHIELETSGTDTQYF.

The V gene is TRBV5-6, the J gene TRBJ1-2; D might be TRBD1 (5 bases). The CDR3 is 14 residues long. V was pared by 0 bases and J by 4 bases, with 10 bases between. Germline V gene data show CDR1 as SGHDT and CDR2 as YYEEEE. The CDR3 DNA sequence: TGTGCCAGCAGCTTGGTAGGGGAACCCTATGGCTACACCTTC. This gives the protein CASSLVGEPYGYTF.